This T cell receptor beta chain is from a study of T cells after yellow fever vaccination. Study details: The fractions with low cell numbers were processed using SMART-Seq v4 Ultra Low Input.

From the 5' RACE reads, TCRdb called clonotypes with MiXCR, one entry per CDR3 protein. The table lists approximately 110,000 distinct CDR3 sequences, approximately 8.4% of them singletons. This clonotype was detected many times. The antigen remains unidentified. Findings and caveats of the study: Contaminants from the bulk population, in the form of abundant clonotypes, could be found in FACS-sorted repertoires. A minor fraction of clonotypes spanned both CD4 and CD8 compartments.

The sample here was CD8+ T cells sorted from PBMCs, taken 45 days after the yellow fever booster vaccination. This TCR came from a man under 40 who received the YFV17D yellow fever vaccine.

In nucleotides, the CDR3 is TGCGCCAGCAGCTTGGATTTACCGGAACCCTACGAGCAGTACTTC. As protein: CASSLDLPEPYEQYF. The chain carries TRBV5-1 and TRBJ2-7; D gene ambiguous. CDR3 length: 15 residues. Per germline, CDR1 SGHRS and CDR2 YFSETQ. The V end was cut by 0 bases, the J end by 2 bases, with 12 bases between.